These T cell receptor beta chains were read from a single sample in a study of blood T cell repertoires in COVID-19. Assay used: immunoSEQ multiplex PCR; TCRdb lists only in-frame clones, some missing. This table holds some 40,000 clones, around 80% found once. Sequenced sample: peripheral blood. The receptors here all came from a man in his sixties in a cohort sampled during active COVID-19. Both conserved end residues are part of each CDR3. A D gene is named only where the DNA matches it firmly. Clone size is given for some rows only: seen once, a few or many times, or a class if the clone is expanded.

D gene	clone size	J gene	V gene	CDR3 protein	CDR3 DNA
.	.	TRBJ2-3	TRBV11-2	CASSLDGVSTDTQYF	TGTGCCAGCAGCTTAGATGGAGTGAGCACAGATACGCAGTATTTT
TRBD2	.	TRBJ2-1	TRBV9	CASSVSGSYNEQFF	TGTGCCAGCAGCGTGAGCGGGAGTTATAATGAGCAGTTCTTC
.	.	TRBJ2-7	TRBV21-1	CASSASGTGGPNYEQYF	TGTGCCAGCAGCGCTTCTGGGACAGGGGGCCCCAACTACGAGCAGTACTTC
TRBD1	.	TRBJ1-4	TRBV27	CASGIDRAEKLFF	TGTGCCAGCGGCATAGACAGGGCTGAAAAACTGTTTTTT
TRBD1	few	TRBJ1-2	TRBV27	CASSLSGPKTRGRGDYGYTF	TGTGCCAGCAGTTTATCGGGCCCAAAAACCAGGGGGCGGGGCGACTATGGCTACACCTTC
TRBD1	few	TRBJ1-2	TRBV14	CASSQWTGWNYGYTF	TGTGCCAGCAGCCAATGGACAGGGTGGAACTATGGCTACACCTTC
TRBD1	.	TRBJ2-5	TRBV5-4	CASSHTGAQETQYF	TGTGCCAGCAGCCACACAGGGGCCCAAGAGACCCAGTACTTC
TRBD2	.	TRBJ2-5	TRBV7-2	CASRRRSGGASETQYF	TGTGCCAGCAGACGCCGTAGCGGGGGGGCTTCAGAGACCCAGTACTTC
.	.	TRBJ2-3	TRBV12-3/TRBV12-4	CASSLTVADTQYF	TGTGCCAGCAGCCTAACCGTTGCAGATACGCAGTATTTT
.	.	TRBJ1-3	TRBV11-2	CASSSTRGGNTIYF	TGTGCCAGCAGCTCAACAAGAGGAGGAAACACCATATATTTT
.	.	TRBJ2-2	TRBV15	CATSRSAQGGPGELFF	TGTGCCACCAGCAGATCCGCACAGGGGGGGCCCGGGGAGCTGTTTTTT